The text below deals with one TCR beta chain. Its antigen is unidentified. This entry comes from a study of cytomegalovirus exposure and HLA in healthy donors. PCR involved 60 Vbeta and 13 Jbeta primers. The data were produced by immunoSEQ multiplex PCR, yet TCRdb's version contains in-frame clones alone and is incomplete. The sample holds some 97,000 clones, about 80% seen once. Findings of the study overall: Most CMV-associated TCR beta chains were later found to appear HLA-restricted. Later analysis found that TCR beta chains associated with HLA were more clonally expanded than other, equally common chains. Most TCR sequences showed up rarely, but some public TCRs showed up in many donors. Relative to the approximately 700-donor mean, N-insertions were reportedly fewer in an Asian-associated ancestry cluster in a later analysis.

The V segment lost 0 bases and the J segment 0 bases; nucleotides outside the gene matches: 10. CDR3 length: 18 residues. The specimen was PBMCs. The sequence was obtained from a female donor in good health and CMV-seropositive. This chain uses TRBV23-1 with TRBJ2-7, with TRBD1 matching over 8 bases. TRBV23-1 is filed as an ORF, its function uncertain. The CDR3 protein is CASSQSRGCRGLSYEQYF. The CDR3 region has the DNA TGCGCCAGCAGTCAATCCCGGGGGTGCAGGGGGCTCTCCTACGAGCAGTACTTC.